The 22 T cell receptor beta chains below were found in one sample sequenced in a study of PD-1 blockade in classical Hodgkin lymphoma. TCRdb's copy holds only in-frame clones and misses some; the assay was immunoSEQ multiplex PCR. The table shows about 13,000 clones, with 65% to 85% occurring only once. Each patient relapsed following autologous stem cell transplantation, and prior brentuximab vedotin exposure differed. After PBMCs were thawed, their CD8+ T cells were isolated by magnetic negative selection. Material: CD8+ T cells from blood, obtained at baseline. These receptors were obtained from a human donor with classical Hodgkin lymphoma.

The chain combines TRBV5-4 with TRBJ2-3, with D tentatively TRBD1 (5 bases). The CDR3 length is 18 residues. Looked up from germline, CDR1 is SGHNT and CDR2 is YYREEE (reference sequence). V dropped 8 bases and J dropped 3 bases, with 28 bases sitting between them. CDR3 nucleotide sequence: TGTGCCAGTCGAGGAACAGGCGCTTTGGCTGCTCGGACAGATACGCAGTATTTT. It encodes CASRGTGALAARTDTQYF.

This rearrangement joins TRBV5-1 to TRBJ2-3; D possibly uses TRBD1 or TRBD2 (5 bases each). CDR1 and CDR2 from the germline V gene are SGHRS and YFSETQ. V was trimmed by 2 bases and J by 12 bases, leaving 13 bases between them. CDR3 length: 12 residues. CDR3 bases: TGCGCCAGCAGCTTTGAGGGGCAGATTCAGTATTTT. Encoded protein: CASSFEGQIQYF.

Within the sample, this clone is medium-sized. The rearrangement uses TRBV2 and TRBJ2-7, with D perhaps TRBD2 (6 bases). CDR3 size: 14 residues. CDR1 is SNHLY, CDR2 FYNNEI, per germline. The V end was cut by 2 bases, the J end by 3 bases, with 11 bases between. In DNA, the CDR3 is TGTGCCAGCAGTGAAAGAGGGAGGATCTACGAGCAGTACTTC. Translating it yields CASSERGRIYEQYF. Variable domain in full (rest from reference TRBV2 and TRBJ2-7): EPEVTQTPSHQVTQMGQEVILRCVPISNHLYFYWYRQILGQKVEFLVSFYNNEISEKSEIFDDQFSVERPDGSNFTLKIRSTKLEDSAMYFCASSERGRIYEQYFGPGTRLTVT.

The V and J genes are TRBV27 and TRBJ2-7, with 7 bases matching TRBD1. Unmatched junction bases numbered 8, after V lost 5 bases and J lost 4 bases. The CDR3 is 14 residues long. CDR1 MNHEY and CDR2 SMNVEV come from the germline V gene (reference sequence). Here the CDR3 reads CASSPEPGGYEQYF. CDR3 sequence (DNA): TGTGCCAGCAGTCCTGAACCAGGGGGTTACGAGCAGTACTTC.

The V call is TRBV19, the J call TRBJ2-3; 10 positions agree with TRBD2. The CDR3 totals 16 residues. CDR1 LNHDA and CDR2 SQIVND come from the germline V gene (reference sequence). The junction had 4 bases not matched to a gene; V was cut back by 1 base and J by 3 bases. CDR3 loop: CASSIVASGGTDTQYF. CDR3 nucleotide sequence: TGTGCCAGTAGTATAGTGGCTAGCGGGGGAACAGATACGCAGTATTTT.

This chain connects TRBV27 to TRBJ2-7; 11 bases fit TRBD2. Losses at the gene ends were 6 bases for V and 2 bases for J; bases not matched to a gene: 6. This CDR3 comprises 15 residues. The germline V gene has CDR1 MNHEY and CDR2 SMNVEV (reference sequence). CDR3 loop: CASSWGSGGAYEQYF. For the CDR3, the DNA is TGTGCCAGCAGCTGGGGTAGCGGGGGGGCCTACGAGCAGTACTTC.

The rearrangement links TRBV5-6 to TRBJ2-7; D is unclear. Trimming shortened V by 2 bases and J by 6 bases, and 12 bases separated the two germline ends. CDR1 is SGHDT and CDR2 is YYEEEE in the germline V gene. The CDR3 consists of 13 residues. CDR3 loop: CASSFLTGAEQYF. CDR3 coding DNA: TGTGCCAGCAGCTTCTTGACGGGCGCCGAGCAGTACTTC.

The V gene is TRBV27, the J gene TRBJ2-7; D is ambiguous. The CDR3 is made up of 13 amino acids. Trimming removed 6 bases at V and 0 bases at J, with 9 bases between. Germline lookup yields CDR1 MNHEY and CDR2 SMNVEV (reference sequence). CDR3 coding DNA: TGTGCCAGCAGCACGTGGGACTCCTACGAGCAGTACTTC. Its protein is CASSTWDSYEQYF.

V is TRBV27 and J is TRBJ2-7; D possibly corresponds to TRBD1 (6 bases). The CDR3 is made up of 14 amino acids. V lost 2 bases to trimming and J lost 3 bases, with 11 bases between them. Germline V gene sequence: CDR1 MNHEY, CDR2 SMNVEV (reference sequence). The CDR3 DNA sequence: TGTGCCAGCAGTTTAAGTCAGGGGATCTACGAGCAGTACTTC. This encodes CASSLSQGIYEQYF.

The V gene is TRBV6-1, the J gene TRBJ1-4, with 7 bases aligning to TRBD1. Per germline, CDR1 MNHNS and CDR2 SASEGT. J lost 2 bases, V lost 4 bases, and 4 bases had no gene match. CDR3 length: 15 amino acids. The CDR3 nucleotides read TGTGCCAGCAGTGTACAGGGGTTGACTAATGAAAAACTGTTTTTT. Translated: CASSVQGLTNEKLFF.

The CDR3 is CASTRREDNSPLHF. DNA for the CDR3: TGTGCCAGCACCCGGCGAGAGGATAATTCACCCCTCCACTTT. V gene TRBV2 combines with J gene TRBJ1-6; D remains unclear. Germline V gives CDR1 SNHLY, CDR2 FYNNEI. This CDR3 is built from 14 residues. The V gene lost 7 bases and the J gene lost 5 bases, with 12 bases spanning the gap.

The CDR3 DNA reads TGTGCCAGCAGCTCTACTGACGGGAACACTGAAGCTTTCTTT. Translation: CASSSTDGNTEAFF. The chain employs TRBV7-8 and TRBJ1-1; D is ambiguous. CDR3 length equals 14 residues. With 4 bases removed from V and 1 base from J, the gap between germline ends came to 10 bases. Per the germline V gene, CDR1 is SGHVS and CDR2 is FQNEAQ.

The gene calls are TRBV5-4 and TRBJ2-7; 11 nucleotides line up with TRBD1. CDR1 is SGHNT and CDR2 is YYREEE in the germline V gene (reference sequence). The CDR3 is 14 amino acids. J lost 3 bases, V lost 4 bases, and 3 bases had no gene match. CDR3: CASSAGTGGYEQYF. The CDR3 nucleotides read TGTGCCAGCAGCGCCGGGACAGGGGGCTACGAGCAGTACTTC.

The rearrangement joins TRBV6-5 to TRBJ1-2; tentatively, D is TRBD1 (5 bases). CDR3 length: 15 residues. V lost 0 bases, J lost 6 bases, and 14 bases lay in between. The germline V gene encodes CDR1 MNHEY and CDR2 SVGAGI. The chain's CDR3 is CASSYSISGGDGYTF. For the CDR3, the DNA is TGTGCCAGCAGTTACTCGATATCCGGGGGTGATGGCTACACCTTC.

There are a few counts of this clone. V usage is TRBV7-9 and J usage is TRBJ1-1; D not certain. The ends were cut back, 0 bases at V and 1 base at J, with 6 bases in the middle. The CDR3 totals 14 residues. CDR1 is SEHNR and CDR2 is FQNEAQ in the germline V gene (reference sequence). DNA of the CDR3: TGTGCCAGCAGCTTAGCGGGCAGGAACACTGAAGCTTTCTTT. This translates into CASSLAGRNTEAFF.

The V and J genes are TRBV13 and TRBJ1-1, with a weak D call TRBD1 (6 bases). CDR3 size: 15 residues. CDR1 is PRHDT and CDR2 is FYEKMQ in the germline V gene (reference sequence). The germline V and J ends were trimmed by 4 bases and 1 base, with 13 bases remaining between them. CDR3 bases: TGTGCCAGCAGCTACACAGGGTTCGGGAACACTGAAGCTTTCTTT. This encodes CASSYTGFGNTEAFF.

CDR3 bases: TGTGCCTGGAGTGCGGGACCGAACACTGAAGCTTTCTTT. This translates into CAWSAGPNTEAFF. This chain connects TRBV30 to TRBJ1-1; possible D gene TRBD1, 5 bases. Germline V gene sequence: CDR1 GTSNPN, CDR2 SVGIG (reference sequence). The CDR3 totals 13 residues. Trimming took 1 base from V and 1 from J, leaving 7 bases between them.

The chain recombines TRBV5-1 with TRBJ1-1, with D hard to call. Germline V lookup: CDR1 SGHRS, CDR2 YFSETQ. The CDR3 is 17 amino acids. Trimming took off 0 bases at V and 3 bases at J, with 18 bases between the two ends. The CDR3 protein is CASSLVPAGRSDTEAFF. For the CDR3, the DNA is TGCGCCAGCAGCTTGGTTCCAGCAGGTCGATCAGACACTGAAGCTTTCTTT.

V usage is TRBV6-5 and J usage is TRBJ2-2; 9 nucleotides line up with TRBD1. J lost 5 bases, V lost 6 bases, and 7 bases had no gene match. CDR1 and CDR2 from the germline V gene are MNHEY and SVGAGI. The length of the CDR3 is 15 residues. The CDR3 DNA reads as TGTGCCAGCAGAAGGGACAGGGTGGCTACCGGGGAGCTGTTTTTT. Protein product: CASRRDRVATGELFF.

The rearrangement links TRBV19 to TRBJ2-2; the D gene is possibly TRBD2 (5 bases). CDR1 is LNHDA and CDR2 is SQIVND in the germline V gene (reference sequence). The CDR3 runs 16 residues. With 5 bases removed from V and 1 base from J, the gap between germline ends came to 14 bases. The CDR3 nucleotides read TGTGCCAGTAGTGTTGACCGGGATCGGAACACCGGGGAGCTGTTTTTT. Protein sequence: CASSVDRDRNTGELFF. The full variable domain, in which reference TRBV19 and TRBJ2-2 provide the parts outside the CDR3, is DGGITQSPKYLFRKEGQNVTLSCEQNLNHDAMYWYRQDPGQGLRLIYYSQIVNDFQKGDIAEGYSVSREKKESFPLTVTSAQKNPTAFYLCASSVDRDRNTGELFFGEGSRLTVL.

The chain employs TRBV19 and TRBJ2-3, with 11 bases fitting TRBD1. Germline V gene sequence: CDR1 LNHDA, CDR2 SQIVND (reference sequence). Trimming removed 10 bases from V and 3 bases from J; junction bases left unmatched: 6. The CDR3 has 14 amino acids. The CDR3 sequence is CATRDRGLTDTQYF. The CDR3 DNA is TGTGCCACGAGGGACAGGGGGTTGACAGATACGCAGTATTTT.

This clone was seen only a few times. In DNA, the CDR3 is TGTGCCACCGATGCGTCCGGGGAGCTGTTTTTT. Translated, it gives CATDASGELFF. This rearrangement joins TRBV10-3 to TRBJ2-2; D ambiguous. V shed 10 bases and J shed 6 bases, with 9 bases lying between them. The CDR3 covers 11 residues. Germline CDR1 is ENHRY and CDR2 is SYGVKD.